The source of this TCR beta chain is a study of T cell repertoires in cytomegalovirus infection. About the study: Researchers turned to recently identified HLA-C-restricted CMV epitopes as well as well-studied HLA-B-restricted ones.

TCRdb analysed the reads with MiXCR anew, one entry per CDR3 protein. The sample holds around 430,000 distinct CDR3 sequences, more than 40% seen once. J gave up 4 bases and V 4 bases, and 6 bases lay outside the gene matches. Germline V gives CDR1 MNHEY, CDR2 SVGEGT. The CDR3 is made up of 15 amino acids. Note on this clonotype: The target antigen is unknown.

Whole-study results and caveats: The cumulative frequency of public TCR beta families identified carriers of CMV plus the relevant HLA. There were HLA-C-restricted CMV-specific TCR beta clonotypes dominating the ex vivo response.

The chain joins TRBV6-2 or TRBV6-3 to TRBJ2-7; 11 bases are shared with TRBD2. The sequencing here drew on cultured PBMCs, taken from culture after CMV antigen stimulation. This TCR was recovered from a human donor in good health (CMV status not recorded). Some clones in this sample may be carry-over from other donors' samples. This CDR3 reads CASSSQASGRYEQYF. CDR3 sequence (DNA): TGTGCCAGCAGTTCCCAAGCTAGCGGGAGGTACGAGCAGTACTTC.